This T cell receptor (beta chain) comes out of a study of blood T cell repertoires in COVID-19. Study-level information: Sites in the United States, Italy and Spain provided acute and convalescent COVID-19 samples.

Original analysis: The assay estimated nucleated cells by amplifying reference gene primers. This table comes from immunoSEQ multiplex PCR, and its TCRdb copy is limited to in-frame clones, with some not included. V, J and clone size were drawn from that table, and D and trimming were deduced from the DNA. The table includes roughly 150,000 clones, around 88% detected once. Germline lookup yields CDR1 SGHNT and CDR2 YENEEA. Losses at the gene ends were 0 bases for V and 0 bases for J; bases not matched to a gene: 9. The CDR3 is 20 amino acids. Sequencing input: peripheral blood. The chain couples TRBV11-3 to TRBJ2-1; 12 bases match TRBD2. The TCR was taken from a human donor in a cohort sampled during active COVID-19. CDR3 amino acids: CASSLDLPLAGGPSYNEQFF. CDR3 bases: TGTGCCAGCAGCTTAGATCTACCACTAGCGGGAGGACCCTCCTACAATGAGCAGTTCTTC.